The 23 T cell receptor beta chains below come from one sample, sequenced in a study of blood T cell repertoires in COVID-19. Profiled with immunoSEQ multiplex PCR; TCRdb holds only in-frame clones, not every one. The sample has some 48,000 clones, roughly 80% seen once. The sequencing input was peripheral blood. The receptors were gathered from a man in his forties or fifties with acute or convalescent COVID-19.

In its sample, this clone was seen once. V gene TRBV7-6 combines with J gene TRBJ2-5; possibly TRBD1 for D (5 bases). Germline V gives CDR1 SGHVS, CDR2 FNYEAQ. V was clipped by 1 base and J by 5 bases, with 11 bases between them. The CDR3 runs 14 residues. The CDR3 protein is CASSLDQGRETQYF. The CDR3 nucleotides read TGTGCCAGCAGCTTAGATCAGGGTAGGGAGACCCAGTACTTC. Full variable domain (missing parts from reference TRBV7-6 and TRBJ2-5): GAGVSQSPRYKVTKRGQDVALRCDPISGHVSLYWYRQALGQGPEFLTYFNYEAQQDKSGLPNDRFSAERPEGSISTLTIQRTEQRDSAMYRCASSLDQGRETQYFGPGTRLLVL.

This sequence joins TRBV9 and TRBJ1-4, with a weak D call TRBD1 (5 bases). The CDR3 totals 14 residues. The germline gives CDR1 SGDLS, CDR2 YYNGEE. Trimming took off 0 bases at V and 7 bases at J, with 10 bases between the two ends. In DNA, the CDR3 is TGTGCCAGCAGCGTAGGGCCTGACAGTGAAAAACTGTTTTTT. It specifies CASSVGPDSEKLFF.

This chain links TRBV4-2 with TRBJ1-5; TRBD1 matches 9 bases. From germline, CDR1 is LGHNA and CDR2 YNFKEQ. The CDR3 has 15 amino acids. V shed 3 bases and J 4 bases; nucleotides not matched to a gene: 4. CDR3 residues: CASSQAGTGNQPQHF. The CDR3 nucleotides read TGTGCCAGCAGCCAGGCTGGGACAGGGAATCAGCCCCAGCATTTT.

This chain connects TRBV7-8 to TRBJ2-1; 7 bases are shared with TRBD2. V was pared by 4 bases and J by 3 bases, with 6 bases of the junction left unmatched. The CDR3 loop spans 15 amino acids. Germline V gene sequence: CDR1 SGHVS, CDR2 FQNEAQ. CDR3 DNA: TGTGCCAGCAGCTCAGGACTAGGTCGCTACAATGAGCAGTTCTTC. Its translation: CASSSGLGRYNEQFF.

V usage is TRBV4-2 and J usage is TRBJ2-7; 14 bases are shared with TRBD2. The CDR3 has 16 amino acids. V shed 4 bases and J 3 bases; nucleotides not matched to a gene: 5. Per the germline V gene, CDR1 is LGHNA and CDR2 is YNFKEQ. CDR3 DNA sequence: TGTGCCAGCAGCCCTCGGACTAGCGGGAGGTTCTACGAGCAGTACTTC. Encoded protein: CASSPRTSGRFYEQYF.

The chain is built from TRBV5-1 and TRBJ2-7, with a possible D match to TRBD1 (6 bases). The CDR3 covers 16 residues. V gave up 2 bases and J gave up 0 bases, with 15 bases separating them. The V gene's germline CDR1 is SGHRS and CDR2 YFSETQ. In nucleotides, the CDR3 is TGCGCCAGCAGCTTAGGGCCCCGGGACACCTCCTACGAGCAGTACTTC. The encoded protein is CASSLGPRDTSYEQYF.

The V gene is TRBV6-5, the J gene TRBJ2-1; D is unclear. CDR3 size: 13 residues. Germline values: CDR1 MNHEY, CDR2 SVGAGI. V lost 2 bases to trimming and J lost 6 bases, with 8 bases between them. CDR3 protein: CASSYTVGNEQFF. The CDR3 DNA sequence: TGTGCCAGCAGTTACACAGTGGGCAATGAGCAGTTCTTC.

This chain uses TRBV7-9 with TRBJ2-5; TRBD1 aligns across 7 bases. From germline, CDR1 is SEHNR and CDR2 FQNEAQ (reference sequence). Trimming took 5 bases from V and 13 from J; bases not matched to a gene: 7. CDR3 length equals 11 residues. CDR3 protein: CASSVTGQLYF. The CDR3 nucleotides are TGTGCCAGCAGCGTAACGGGACAGTTGTACTTC.

J is TRBJ2-3 and V is TRBV7-6, with a tentative D call TRBD1 (6 bases). The CDR3 consists of 17 residues. V was clipped by 2 bases and J by 0 bases, with 15 bases between them. The germline CDR1 and CDR2 sequences are SGHVS and FNYEAQ. In DNA, the CDR3 is TGTGCCAGCAGCTTAACGGACAGATTTACTAGCACAGATACGCAGTATTTT. It yields the protein CASSLTDRFTSTDTQYF.

The chain joins TRBV6-6 to TRBJ2-1, with TRBD2 matching over 8 bases. The CDR3 has 15 residues. V was clipped by 4 bases and J by 3 bases; unmatched bases: 5. The germline CDR1 and CDR2 sequences are MNHNY and SVGAGI (reference sequence). CDR3 protein: CASSFSGNVYNEQFF. The CDR3 nucleotides are TGTGCCAGCAGTTTTAGCGGGAATGTCTACAATGAGCAGTTCTTC.

The count of this clone is one. V and J are TRBV11-2 and TRBJ2-1; 8 bases map to TRBD2. The germline gives CDR1 SGHAT, CDR2 FQNNGV. The CDR3 sequence is 16 residues long. The trim removed 1 base at V and 5 bases at J, leaving 7 bases unmatched. The CDR3 DNA reads as TGTGCCAGCAGCTTAGTCCAGCGGGGGCTGAACAATGAGCAGTTCTTC. Its protein product is CASSLVQRGLNNEQFF. The full variable domain, in which reference TRBV11-2 and TRBJ2-1 provide the parts outside the CDR3, is EAGVAQSPRYKIIEKRQSVAFWCNPISGHATLYWYQQILGQGPKLLIQFQNNGVVDDSQLPKDRFSAERLKGVDSTLKIQPAKLEDSAVYLCASSLVQRGLNNEQFFGPGTRLTVL.

The rearrangement links TRBV19 to TRBJ1-2; D is possibly TRBD1 (6 bases). Germline V gives CDR1 LNHDA, CDR2 SQIVND (reference sequence). CDR3 length equals 13 residues. CDR3 coding DNA: TGTGCATCGAGTTCTAGGGGGAACTATGGCTACACCTTC. Its translation: CASSSRGNYGYTF.

V usage is TRBV7-6 and J usage is TRBJ2-1; D possibly corresponds to TRBD2 (6 bases). V gave up 5 bases and J gave up 1 base, with 24 bases separating them. The CDR3 is 19 residues long. CDR1 and CDR2 from the germline V gene are SGHVS and FNYEAQ. As DNA, the CDR3 is TGTGCCAGCAGCGTCTGGGACTCGAAGGAAGTGCCTTCCTACAATGAGCAGTTCTTC. The encoded protein is CASSVWDSKEVPSYNEQFF.

The chain joins TRBV18 to TRBJ1-6, with 7 bases lining up with TRBD1. The germline V gene has CDR1 KGHSH and CDR2 LQKENI. The CDR3 sequence is 17 residues long. V trimming: 4 bases; J trimming: 1 base; junction bases outside the gene matches: 7. CDR3 nucleotide sequence: TGTGCCAGCTCACTGCTCGACAGGGCTTCCTATAATTCACCCCTCCACTTT. The encoded protein is CASSLLDRASYNSPLHF.

V and J are TRBV5-5 and TRBJ1-4; the D gene is possibly TRBD1 (5 bases). CDR1 is SGHKS, CDR2 YYEKEE, per germline (reference sequence). This CDR3 comprises 17 residues. Deletions cut 3 bases from V and 0 bases from J, with 15 bases between. The CDR3 spells CASSWGDGRSTNEKLFF. CDR3 DNA sequence: TGTGCCAGCAGCTGGGGGGACGGGCGATCAACTAATGAAAAACTGTTTTTT.

The chain is built from TRBV6-1 and TRBJ2-5; D not certain. This CDR3 spans 13 amino acids. The germline V and J ends were trimmed by 2 bases and 11 bases, with 15 bases remaining between them. Per germline, CDR1 MNHNS and CDR2 SASEGT. CDR3 amino acids: CASSESRQSTQYF. The CDR3 nucleotides read TGTGCCAGCAGTGAAAGCCGACAATCCACTCAGTACTTC.

The rearrangement joins TRBV30 to TRBJ2-5; D unclear. Per germline, CDR1 GTSNPN and CDR2 SVGIG (reference sequence). V dropped 0 bases and J dropped 4 bases, with 3 bases sitting between them. CDR3 size: 11 residues. CDR3 sequence reads: CAWSVGETQYF. DNA for the CDR3: TGTGCCTGGAGTGTCGGAGAGACCCAGTACTTC.

The chain links TRBV2 to TRBJ1-4; D gene unclear. Germline V gene lookup returns CDR1 SNHLY and CDR2 FYNNEI. The V end lost 8 bases, the J end lost 7 bases, and 17 bases lay between the germline ends. This CDR3 contains 14 residues. In nucleotides, the CDR3 is TGTGCCAGCTGCGAAGGACTATTCGGTGAAAAACTGTTTTTT. It encodes CASCEGLFGEKLFF.

The genes are TRBV10-2 and TRBJ1-5, with 8 bases identical to TRBD1. This CDR3 has 15 amino acids. Looked up from germline, CDR1 is WSHSY and CDR2 is SAAADI. The junction had 11 bases not matched to a gene; V was cut back by 6 bases and J by 7 bases. The CDR3 bases are TGCGCCAGCAGCGAATGGTCGGACAGGGAGCAGCCCCAGCATTTT. Translating it yields CASSEWSDREQPQHF.

The chain carries TRBV5-1 and TRBJ2-5; 14 bases align to TRBD2. CDR3 length: 17 residues. The V gene's germline CDR1 is SGHRS and CDR2 YFSETQ. The V and J ends lost 1 base and 7 bases, in that order; junction bases with no gene match: 9. The CDR3 DNA reads TGCGCCAGCAGCTTGCAGACCGGGACTAGCGGGAGAGGGACCCAGTACTTC. Protein: CASSLQTGTSGRGTQYF. Complete variable domain (other parts from reference TRBV5-1 and TRBJ2-5): KAGVTQTPRYLIKTRGQQVTLSCSPISGHRSVSWYQQTPGQGLQFLFEYFSETQRNKGNFPGRFSGRQFSNSRSEMNVSTLELGDSALYLCASSLQTGTSGRGTQYFGPGTRLLVL.

V gene TRBV19 combines with J gene TRBJ2-4, with TRBD1 identical over 9 bases. The germline V gene has CDR1 LNHDA and CDR2 SQIVND (reference sequence). This CDR3 has 14 amino acids. The junction had 5 bases not matched to a gene; V was cut back by 5 bases and J by 6 bases. The CDR3 spells CASSPGTGINIQYF. CDR3 DNA: TGTGCCAGTAGTCCCGGGACAGGGATAAACATTCAGTACTTC.

This clone occurred a few times. V usage is TRBV27 and J usage is TRBJ2-1, with D maybe TRBD2 (6 bases). CDR3 size: 15 residues. Trimming shortened V by 3 bases and J by 6 bases, and 15 bases separated the two germline ends. The germline V gene has CDR1 MNHEY and CDR2 SMNVEV (reference sequence). CDR3 protein: CASSFRDSAGNEQFF. CDR3 sequence (DNA): TGTGCCAGCAGTTTCCGGGACTCCGCGGGCAATGAGCAGTTCTTC.

This chain uses TRBV5-4 with TRBJ2-2, with D maybe TRBD1 (6 bases). Germline V gene sequence: CDR1 SGHNT, CDR2 YYREEE (reference sequence). Trimming cost V 3 bases and J 5 bases, with 8 bases left between them. The CDR3 has 13 residues. The CDR3 sequence is CASSSGTTGELFF. DNA for the CDR3: TGTGCCAGCAGCTCTGGGACAACCGGGGAGCTGTTTTTT.